This section outlines one T cell receptor beta chain sequence together with its context. Its antigen remains unknown. It was with 60 Vbeta and 13 Jbeta primers that the PCR ran. Profiled with immunoSEQ multiplex PCR; TCRdb holds only in-frame clones, not every one. The sample has around 130,000 clones; around 67% are singletons. The data are from a study of cytomegalovirus exposure and HLA in healthy donors. Study overall: Of approximately 400 genotyped donors, roughly 86% clustered with self-reported Caucasian donors.

The CDR3 extends over 15 amino acids. Germline values: CDR1 MNHNS, CDR2 SASEGT. V gave up 2 bases and J gave up 4 bases; unmatched junction bases: 8. The study, taken as a whole, reports: An assumption of roughly uniform sequencing depth across donors underlay the presence/absence analyses. Investigators reported 150 to 200 TCR beta chains as tied to cytomegalovirus.

This receptor was obtained from a woman aged 40-49 years in good health and CMV-seropositive. The sample comprised PBMCs. The chain has TRBV6-1 and TRBJ2-7; TRBD1 agrees at 7 bases. The CDR3 loop reads CASSELRGYVYEQYF. DNA for the CDR3: TGTGCCAGCAGTGAACTCAGGGGGTATGTGTACGAGCAGTACTTC.